This T cell receptor beta chain originates from a study of shared clonotypes between healthy human individuals. Looked up from germline, CDR1 is SGHTA and CDR2 is FQGNSA. CDR3 size: 17 residues. V was pared by 1 base and J by 3 bases, with 15 bases between. TCRdb's copy holds only in-frame clones and misses some; the assay was immunoSEQ multiplex PCR. The sample has some 1 million clones, about 77% seen once. Sequenced material: memory CD4+ T cells sorted from blood. Subset meaning: CD45RA-negative fraction. The chain recombines TRBV7-2 with TRBJ1-4; no definite D call. This receptor was taken from a man between 18 and 29 years old in good health. This chain's CDR3 is CASSLEVGFPANEKLFF. The CDR3 nucleotides are TGTGCCAGCAGCTTAGAGGTCGGGTTTCCGGCTAATGAAAAACTGTTTTTT.